The 3 T cell receptor beta chains listed next were all sequenced from one sample in a study of control samples from healthy donors and cancer patients. Measured with immunoSEQ multiplex PCR; TCRdb has only the in-frame clones, and not every one. The table lists 100,000 to 150,000 clones, around 92% of them singletons. Sequenced material: PBMCs. The source is a man older than 75 with head and neck cancer.

The J gene is TRBJ2-3, the V gene TRBV4-2; D could derive from TRBD1 or TRBD2 (5 bases each). This CDR3 comprises 15 residues. V dropped 4 bases and J dropped 0 bases, with 11 bases sitting between them. Germline CDR1 and CDR2: LGHNA and YNFKEQ. The CDR3 here is CASSPGDVSTDTQYF. Written as DNA, the CDR3 is TGTGCCAGCAGCCCCGGGGACGTTAGCACAGATACGCAGTATTTT.

This sequence joins TRBV6-5 and TRBJ1-6; 7 positions agree with TRBD1. In germline, CDR1 is MNHEY, CDR2 SVGAGI. Trimming cost V 5 bases and J 7 bases; bases outside gene matches: 8. This CDR3 spans 15 amino acids. This CDR3 reads CASSIDRVGNSPLHF. CDR3 DNA sequence: TGTGCCAGCAGTATCGACAGGGTTGGCAATTCACCCCTCCACTTT.

This clone has a single count. This sequence joins TRBV5-1 and TRBJ1-2, with D hard to call. Trimming stripped 0 bases from V and 7 bases from J, with 10 bases between. In germline, CDR1 is SGHRS, CDR2 YFSETQ. The CDR3 is 13 amino acids. In DNA, the CDR3 is TGCGCCAGCAGCTTGGATGCCCACAGTGGCTACACCTTC. Its protein product is CASSLDAHSGYTF.